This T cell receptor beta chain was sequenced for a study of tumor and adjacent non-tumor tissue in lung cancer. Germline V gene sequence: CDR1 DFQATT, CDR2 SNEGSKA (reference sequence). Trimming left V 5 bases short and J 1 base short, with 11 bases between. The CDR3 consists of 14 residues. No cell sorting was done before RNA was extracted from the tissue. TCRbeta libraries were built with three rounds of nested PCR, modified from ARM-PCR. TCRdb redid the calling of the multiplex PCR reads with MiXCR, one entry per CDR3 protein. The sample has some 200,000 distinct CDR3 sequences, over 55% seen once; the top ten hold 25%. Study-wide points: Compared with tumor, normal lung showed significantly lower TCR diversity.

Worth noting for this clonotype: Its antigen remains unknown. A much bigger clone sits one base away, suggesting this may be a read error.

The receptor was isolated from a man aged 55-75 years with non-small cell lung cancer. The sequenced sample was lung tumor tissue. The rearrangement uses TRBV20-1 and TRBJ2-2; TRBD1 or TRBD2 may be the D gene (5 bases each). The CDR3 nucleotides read TGCAGTGCTGGGACGAAGGAGAACACCGGGGAGCTGTTTTTT. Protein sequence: CSAGTKENTGELFF.